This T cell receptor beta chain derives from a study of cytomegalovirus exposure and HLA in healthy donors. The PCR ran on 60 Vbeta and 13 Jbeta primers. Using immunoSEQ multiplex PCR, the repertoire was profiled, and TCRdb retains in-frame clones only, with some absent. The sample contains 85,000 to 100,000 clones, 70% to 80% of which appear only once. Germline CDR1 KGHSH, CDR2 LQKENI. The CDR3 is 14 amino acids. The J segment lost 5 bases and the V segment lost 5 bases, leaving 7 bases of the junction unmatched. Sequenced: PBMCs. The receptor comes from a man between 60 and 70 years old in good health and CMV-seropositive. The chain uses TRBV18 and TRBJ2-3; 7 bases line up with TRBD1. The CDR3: CASSFGQAKDTQYF. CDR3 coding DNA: TGTGCCAGCTCATTTGGACAGGCAAAAGATACGCAGTATTTT.